What follows are 6 T cell receptor beta chains derived from one specimen sequenced in a study of blood T cell repertoires in COVID-19. Repertoires were generated with immunoSEQ multiplex PCR, while TCRdb's copy carries only in-frame clones and drops some. Of 310,000 or so clones in the sample, around nine tenths were seen once. Material: PBMCs or T cells enriched from blood (not recorded which). The receptors were sampled from a woman aged 40-49 years who had recovered from COVID-19.

The chain has TRBV29-1 and TRBJ2-7; TRBD2 is a possible D gene (5 bases). Trimming removed 6 bases at V and 7 bases at J, with 16 bases between. Germline CDR1 is SQVTM and CDR2 is ANQGSEA. The CDR3 is 12 amino acids. CDR3 coding DNA: TGCAGCGTGGCACGTGTCGGGGAGGAGCAGTACTTC. Translation gives CSVARVGEEQYF.

V usage is TRBV23-1 and J usage is TRBJ2-7; possibly TRBD1 for D (7 bases). TRBV23-1 is an ORF, with its function uncertain. V shed 0 bases and J shed 2 bases, with 14 bases lying between them. This CDR3 is 16 amino acids long. The CDR3 nucleotides read TGCGCCAGCAGTCAATCGGCCAGGGGGGCCACCTACGAGCAGTACTTC. This translates into CASSQSARGATYEQYF.

This clone occurred a few times. The chain is built from TRBV2 and TRBJ2-2; D remains unclear. Trimming removed 6 bases at V and 0 bases at J, with 8 bases between. The CDR3 covers 14 residues. Per germline, CDR1 SNHLY and CDR2 FYNNEI. CDR3 sequence: CASRGRSNTGELFF. CDR3 coding DNA: TGTGCCAGCAGAGGCAGGTCGAACACCGGGGAGCTGTTTTTT.

This chain joins TRBV4-1 and TRBJ2-3; a possible D gene is TRBD2 (5 bases). This CDR3 is built from 15 residues. Trimming took off 0 bases at V and 8 bases at J, with 15 bases between the two ends. Germline V gives CDR1 MGHRA, CDR2 YSYEKL. The CDR3 sequence is CASSQEATTSVTQYF. The CDR3 region has the DNA TGCGCCAGCAGCCAAGAAGCGACTACCTCCGTTACGCAGTATTTT.

The rearrangement uses TRBV5-6 and TRBJ1-1, with a weak D call TRBD1 (6 bases). Trimming took 1 base from V and 0 from J, leaving 7 bases between them. CDR1 SGHDT and CDR2 YYEEEE come from the germline V gene. The CDR3 is 14 residues long. The chain's CDR3 is CASSLTGMNTEAFF. DNA of the CDR3: TGTGCCAGCAGCTTGACAGGGATGAACACTGAAGCTTTCTTT.

Concerning this clone itself: The junction does not match germline at one end; this may be a read error. The chain recombines TRBV29-1 with TRBJ2-7; D ambiguous. CDR3 length: 11 amino acids. CDR1 is SQVTM and CDR2 is ANQGSEA in the germline V gene. The DNA for the CDR3 is TGCAGCGTTGGACACTCCGACGAGCAGTACTTC. This codes for CSVGHSDEQYF.